The 15 T cell receptor beta chains below were found in one sample sequenced in a study of T cells in Graves' hyperthyroidism and ophthalmopathy. There were TCR beta CDR3 regions amplified from RNA transcripts. Carried out on the TCR CDR3, a first-round RT-PCR used the HTBI primer set. TCRdb re-analysed the multiplex PCR reads in MiXCR, keeping a single row per CDR3 protein. Among 550,000 to 600,000 distinct CDR3 sequences listed, around 45% were seen once. The sequenced sample was peripheral blood or thyroid tissue (not recorded which). These receptors were taken from an adult woman with Graves' disease, either hyperthyroidism or ophthalmopathy (not recorded which).

This clonotype was seen at least ten times. The chain combines TRBV11-2 with TRBJ1-5; 9 bases line up with TRBD1. Germline V gene data show CDR1 as SGHAT and CDR2 as FQNNGV. The CDR3 is made up of 15 amino acids. Trimming cost V 5 bases and J 0 bases; bases outside gene matches: 2. In nucleotides, the CDR3 is TGTGCCAGCAGCAGGGACAGGGTTAGCAATCAGCCCCAGCATTTT. This translates into CASSRDRVSNQPQHF. Together with reference TRBV11-2 and TRBJ1-5, the CDR3 gives the full variable domain: EAGVAQSPRYKIIEKRQSVAFWCNPISGHATLYWYQQILGQGPKLLIQFQNNGVVDDSQLPKDRFSAERLKGVDSTLKIQPAKLEDSAVYLCASSRDRVSNQPQHFGDGTRLSIL.

This clonotype has a count of ten or more. The V call is TRBV7-9, the J call TRBJ1-2; possibly TRBD1 for D (5 bases). The CDR3 runs to 13 residues. Deletions cut 5 bases from V and 6 bases from J, with 13 bases between. CDR1 is SEHNR and CDR2 is FQNEAQ in the germline V gene (reference sequence). In DNA form, the CDR3 reads TGTGCCAGCAGCCGGGACCGAGACCATGGCTACACCTTC. It specifies CASSRDRDHGYTF.

The chain carries TRBV7-9 and TRBJ1-1; D not certain. V was trimmed by 4 bases and J by 2 bases, leaving 14 bases between them. CDR1 is SEHNR and CDR2 is FQNEAQ in the germline V gene (reference sequence). CDR3 length equals 15 residues. Here the CDR3 reads CASSSSTAANTEAFF. In nucleotides, the CDR3 is TGTGCCAGCAGCTCCTCGACGGCGGCCAACACTGAAGCTTTCTTT.

The V call is TRBV10-3, the J call TRBJ2-2; 10 positions match TRBD2. Losses at the gene ends were 10 bases for V and 7 bases for J; bases not matched to a gene: 12. Germline CDR1 reads ENHRY; CDR2 reads SYGVKD. This CDR3 has 15 residues. DNA of the CDR3: TGTGCCACCGGGCCGGGACTAGCGTTGGGCGGGGAGCTGTTTTTT. Amino acid sequence: CATGPGLALGGELFF.

The chain combines TRBV29-1 with TRBJ2-2; D is unclear. Deletions cut 4 bases from V and 5 bases from J, with 14 bases between. Germline V gene sequence: CDR1 SQVTM, CDR2 ANQGSEA. The CDR3 runs to 14 residues. For the CDR3, the DNA is TGCAGCGTTGTTTCCGGTGATGGGACCGGGGAGCTGTTTTTT. Its protein product is CSVVSGDGTGELFF.

This clonotype was seen only a few times. The V gene is TRBV28, the J gene TRBJ1-1; D remains ambiguous. CDR3 length equals 12 residues. CDR1 and CDR2 (germline): MDHEN, SYDVKM. Between the trimmed V and J ends, which lost 6 bases and 13 bases, there was a span of 18 bases. The CDR3 here is CASRQTAQRVFF. The CDR3 nucleotides are TGTGCCAGCAGACAAACGGCCCAACGGGTTTTCTTT.

There are many counts of this clonotype. The chain combines TRBV5-5 with TRBJ2-7, with 9 positions matching TRBD1. The length of the CDR3 is 14 residues. The trim removed 5 bases at V and 6 bases at J, leaving 9 bases unmatched. Per germline, CDR1 SGHKS and CDR2 YYEKEE (reference sequence). The CDR3 DNA reads as TGTGCCAGCAGTCTGGGACAGGGACTTCGCGAGCAGTACTTC. This sequence encodes CASSLGQGLREQYF.

Note on this clonotype: The CDR3 does not end in the conserved phenylalanine or tryptophan, so this is likely a read error. The V gene is TRBV2, the J gene TRBJ1-2; D perhaps matches TRBD1 (6 bases). Deletions cut 5 bases from V and 7 bases from J, with 11 bases between. CDR3 length: 12 amino acids. Germline CDR1 and CDR2: SNHLY and FYNNEI. The DNA of the CDR3 is TGTGCCAGCAGTTTTACAGGGCCTGGCTACACCCTC. Encoded protein: CASSFTGPGYTL.

This clonotype was observed many times. The chain links TRBV6-2 or TRBV6-3 to TRBJ2-7; D not certain. Germline V lookup: CDR1 MNHEY, CDR2 SVGEGT. This CDR3 contains 10 residues. V lost 11 bases to trimming and J lost 6 bases, with 11 bases between them. The CDR3 DNA reads TGTGCCCCAATCTACTGCGAGCAGTACTTC. As protein: CAPIYCEQYF.

This clonotype was observed at least ten times. This chain uses TRBV20-1 with TRBJ1-1; 8 nucleotides match TRBD1. With 7 bases clipped from V and 2 bases from J, the junction kept 9 bases outside the gene matches. The CDR3 loop spans 14 amino acids. CDR1 and CDR2 (germline): DFQATT, SNEGSKA (reference sequence). CDR3 sequence reads: CSVTGGGLNTEAFF. DNA of the CDR3: TGCAGTGTTACAGGGGGGGGGCTAAACACTGAAGCTTTCTTT.

In this sample, this clonotype turned up many times. The CDR3 nucleotides read TGTGCCAGCAGTGACAGGTTTTTTGGGGAGCTGTTTTTT. It specifies CASSDRFFGELFF. V and J are TRBV2 and TRBJ2-2, with D uncertain. This CDR3 comprises 13 residues. The germline V gene has CDR1 SNHLY and CDR2 FYNNEI. V lost 3 bases and J lost 8, with 10 bases in between.

This clonotype has a single count. A junction boundary mismatches the germline segment, possibly from a read error. The chain has TRBV15 and TRBJ1-2, with 11 bases fitting TRBD1. Germline V gene data show CDR1 as LNHNV and CDR2 as YYDKDF (reference sequence). This CDR3 spans 15 amino acids. CDR3 loop: CATSGGGQGAYGYTF. The CDR3 DNA reads as TGCGCCACCAGCGGGGGAGGACAGGGGGCATATGGCTACACCTTC. The variable domain in full, with the rest retrieved from reference TRBV15 and TRBJ1-2, is DAMVIQNPRYQVTQFGKPVTLSCSQTLNHNVMYWYQQKSSQAPKLLFHYYDKDFNNEADTPDNFQSRRPNTSFCFLDIRSPGLGDTAMYLCATSGGGQGAYGYTFGSGTRLTVV.

The sample holds a few counts of this clonotype. The gene calls are TRBV13 and TRBJ1-3, with D possibly TRBD1 on 5 matching bases. Germline assignment: CDR1 PRHDT and CDR2 FYEKMQ (reference sequence). The length of the CDR3 is 13 residues. The V gene lost 9 bases and the J gene lost 4 bases, with 13 bases spanning the gap. This chain's CDR3 is CARSGTSGNTIYF. The CDR3 nucleotides are TGTGCCAGATCCGGGACGTCCGGAAACACCATATATTTT.

The chain recombines TRBV2 with TRBJ1-1, with D uncertain. V lost 5 bases and J lost 1, with 8 bases in between. The length of the CDR3 is 13 residues. The germline CDR1 and CDR2 sequences are SNHLY and FYNNEI. CDR3 region: CASSQTRNTEAFF. CDR3 coding DNA: TGTGCCAGCAGTCAGACAAGGAACACTGAAGCTTTCTTT.

This chain joins TRBV7-9 and TRBJ1-6; 7 nucleotides agree with TRBD1. CDR3 length: 13 amino acids. Germline trimming cut 6 bases from V and 10 bases from J; bases unmatched to any gene: 6. The germline V gene encodes CDR1 SEHNR and CDR2 FQNEAQ (reference sequence). This CDR3 reads CASSYTGESPLHF. CDR3 nucleotides: TGTGCCAGCAGTTATACAGGGGAATCACCCCTCCACTTT.